This T cell receptor beta chain was sequenced during a study of PD-L1 blockade in urothelial cancer. This clone was picked up a small number of times. The CDR3 is 13 residues long. Germline CDR1 reads SQVTM; CDR2 reads ANQGSEA. Germline trimming cut 3 bases from V and 1 base from J; bases unmatched to any gene: 0. Time point defined: pretreatment peripheral blood. Sequencing used immunoSEQ multiplex PCR; TCRdb keeps in-frame clones, though not all of them. This table has around 38,000 clones, about 87% appearing once. This specimen was PBMCs, taken around atezolizumab (anti-PD-L1) treatment. The V gene is TRBV29-1, the J gene TRBJ1-2; 9 bases line up with TRBD1. The TCR was taken from a man aged 55 to 70 with urothelial cancer. CDR3 residues: CSVETGGNYGYTF. The CDR3 region has the DNA TGCAGCGTTGAGACAGGGGGTAACTATGGCTACACCTTC. The entire variable domain, with the rest obtained from reference TRBV29-1 and TRBJ1-2, is as follows: SAVISQKPSRDICQRGTSLTIQCQVDSQVTMMFWYRQQPGQSLTLIATANQGSEATYESGFVIDKFPISRPNLTFSTLTVSNMSPEDSSIYLCSVETGGNYGYTFGSGTRLTVV.